This entry describes one T cell receptor (beta chain). The source of the sample is a study of PD-1 blockade in classical Hodgkin lymphoma. Exposure to brentuximab vedotin varied, and each patient had relapsed following autologous stem cell transplantation. Classifying best responses yielded complete response, partial response or progressive disease. The CDR3 runs 14 residues. Germline V lookup: CDR1 MGHDK, CDR2 SYGVNS. The ends lost 6 bases at V and 3 bases at J; junction bases unmatched: 7. Libraries were prepared by immunoSEQ multiplex PCR; TCRdb keeps only in-frame clonotypes and omits some of them. The sample has tens of thousands of clones, roughly 66% seen once; the top ten hold around 15%.

This sample comprised peripheral blood mononuclear cells (PBMCs), obtained before the second cycle of nivolumab. The TCR sequence derives from a human donor with classical Hodgkin lymphoma. The genes are TRBV25-1 and TRBJ2-7, with 8 bases lining up with TRBD1. CDR3 nucleotides: TGTGCCAGCAGAACTGCCGGGACAGGCTACGAGCAGTACTTC. Translating gives CASRTAGTGYEQYF.